This entry features one T cell receptor beta chain sequence. The sample has other DNA sequences that encode this CDR3 too. Deletions cut 0 bases from V and 6 bases from J, with 24 bases between. This CDR3 has 18 amino acids. The germline V gene has CDR1 SGHTS and CDR2 YDEGEE. These data come from a study of OX40 agonist ivuxolimab in advanced cancers. The method was immunoSEQ multiplex PCR; TCRdb's version includes in-frame clones alone and lacks a portion of them. The sample contains about 71,000 clones, around nine tenths of which appear only once. The chain is built from TRBV5-8 and TRBJ1-2, with D possibly matching TRBD1 (6 bases). The TCR originated in an adult with an advanced solid tumor such as melanoma, head and neck, liver or kidney cancer. The sequences come from CD4+ or CD8+ T cells sorted from blood, collected in a trial of the OX40 agonist ivuxolimab. The CDR3 coding sequence is TGTGCCAGCAGCTTGGCTCAGGACAGTTTCCTTATGGGTGATGGCTACACCTTC. This translates into CASSLAQDSFLMGDGYTF.